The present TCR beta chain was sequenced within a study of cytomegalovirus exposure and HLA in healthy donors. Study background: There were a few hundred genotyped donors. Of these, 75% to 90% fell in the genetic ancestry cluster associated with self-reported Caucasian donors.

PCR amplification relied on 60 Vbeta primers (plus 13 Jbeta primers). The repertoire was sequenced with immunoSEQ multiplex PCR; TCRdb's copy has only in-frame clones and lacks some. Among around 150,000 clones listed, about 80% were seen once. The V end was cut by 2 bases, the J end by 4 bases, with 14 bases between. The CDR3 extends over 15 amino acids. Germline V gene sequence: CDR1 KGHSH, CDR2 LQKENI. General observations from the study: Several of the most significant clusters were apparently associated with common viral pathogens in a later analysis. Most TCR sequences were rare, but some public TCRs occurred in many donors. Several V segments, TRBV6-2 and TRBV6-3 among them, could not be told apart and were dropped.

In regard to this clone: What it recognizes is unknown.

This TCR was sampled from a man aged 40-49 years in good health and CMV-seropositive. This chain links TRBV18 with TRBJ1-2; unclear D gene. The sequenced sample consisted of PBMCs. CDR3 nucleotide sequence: TGTGCCAGCTCACCAGGCGAGGCCCTCCCCTATGGCTACACCTTC. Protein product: CASSPGEALPYGYTF.